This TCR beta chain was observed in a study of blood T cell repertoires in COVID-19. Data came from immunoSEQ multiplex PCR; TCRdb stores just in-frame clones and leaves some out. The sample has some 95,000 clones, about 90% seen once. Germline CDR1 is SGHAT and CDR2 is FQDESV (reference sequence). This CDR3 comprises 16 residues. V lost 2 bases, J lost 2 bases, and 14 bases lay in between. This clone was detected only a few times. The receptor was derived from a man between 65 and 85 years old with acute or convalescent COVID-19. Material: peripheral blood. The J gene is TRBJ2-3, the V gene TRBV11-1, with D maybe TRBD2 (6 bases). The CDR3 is CASSLSGSGPTDTQYF. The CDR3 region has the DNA TGTGCCAGCAGCTTAAGCGGGTCGGGGCCCACAGATACGCAGTATTTT.